These 29 T cell receptor beta chains were sequenced from one sample in a study of cytomegalovirus exposure and HLA in healthy donors. The PCR employed 60 Vbeta primers together with 13 Jbeta primers. Sequencing was performed with immunoSEQ multiplex PCR; in TCRdb, only in-frame clones are kept and a portion is missing. In the table there are tens of thousands of clones, 60% to 70% of which are singletons. The sample taken for sequencing was PBMCs. The receptor set was obtained from a woman between 25 and 40 years old in good health and CMV-seronegative.

In its sample, this clone was seen a few times. The genes are TRBV28 and TRBJ1-1, with 9 positions matching TRBD1. V lost 6 bases to trimming and J lost 2 bases; unmatched junction nucleotides: 4. The germline CDR1 and CDR2 sequences are MDHEN and SYDVKM. This CDR3 comprises 14 residues. This CDR3 reads CASRPTGGNTEAFF. DNA of the CDR3: TGTGCCAGCAGACCTACAGGGGGCAACACTGAAGCTTTCTTT.

J is TRBJ1-2 and V is TRBV7-2; D remains ambiguous. Trimming took off 1 base at V and 8 bases at J, with 14 bases between the two ends. The CDR3 spans 14 residues. The germline CDR1 and CDR2 sequences are SGHTA and FQGNSA. The CDR3 DNA sequence: TGTGCCAGCAGCTTAGGAGCCCTTCGAGGGGGCTACACCTTC. The encoded protein is CASSLGALRGGYTF.

The chain recombines TRBV11-2 with TRBJ1-4; D is unclear. The V end was cut by 1 base, the J end by 2 bases, with 8 bases between. Per the germline V gene, CDR1 is SGHAT and CDR2 is FQNNGV. The CDR3 contains 15 residues. The CDR3 is CASSLALLTNEKLFF. The CDR3 DNA reads TGTGCCAGCAGCTTAGCCCTCTTGACTAATGAAAAACTGTTTTTT.

CDR3 coding DNA: TGTGCCAGCAGCTTTAGCGGGAGGACCTACAATGAGCAGTTCTTC. Encoded protein: CASSFSGRTYNEQFF. The V gene is TRBV7-3, the J gene TRBJ2-1; TRBD2 aligns across 10 bases. The germline V gene has CDR1 SGHTA and CDR2 FQGTGA. The CDR3 has 15 amino acids. V dropped 3 bases and J dropped 2; count of bases not matched to a gene: 1.

The V gene is TRBV18, the J gene TRBJ1-2; D is possibly TRBD1 (5 bases). Trimming left V 5 bases short and J 4 bases short, with 14 bases between. The CDR3 is 14 amino acids. Germline values: CDR1 KGHSH, CDR2 LQKENI. CDR3 sequence: CASSSPRQIYGYTF. The DNA of the CDR3 is TGTGCCAGCTCATCTCCTCGACAGATCTATGGCTACACCTTC.

This rearrangement joins TRBV5-1 to TRBJ1-5; 7 bases match TRBD1. This CDR3 spans 13 amino acids. CDR1 is SGHRS and CDR2 is YFSETQ in the germline V gene. After removal of 3 bases from V and 4 bases from J, the junction contained 1 base not matched to a gene. This chain's CDR3 is CASSSQGNQPQHF. In DNA, the CDR3 is TGCGCCAGCAGCTCACAGGGGAATCAGCCCCAGCATTTT.

J is TRBJ2-5 and V is TRBV19; perhaps TRBD1 as D (5 bases). Trimming removed 3 bases from V and 5 bases from J, with 16 bases in between. The CDR3 is 15 residues long. The germline V gene has CDR1 LNHDA and CDR2 SQIVND (reference sequence). CDR3 sequence (DNA): TGTGCCAGTAGTATGCGCAGGGTACCAAGGGAGACCCAGTACTTC. Translated, it gives CASSMRRVPRETQYF.

The chain is built from TRBV11-2 and TRBJ2-3; a possible D gene is TRBD1 (6 bases). The length of the CDR3 is 14 residues. Trimming left V 4 bases short and J 2 bases short, with 10 bases between. The V gene's germline CDR1 is SGHAT and CDR2 FQNNGV. CDR3 DNA sequence: TGTGCCAGCAGCTCGGACAGATCCACAGATACGCAGTATTTT. It is translated as CASSSDRSTDTQYF.

This clone was observed a few times. V and J are TRBV2 and TRBJ2-1, with D hard to call. Germline CDR1 reads SNHLY; CDR2 reads FYNNEI. The V gene lost 2 bases and the J gene lost 9 bases, with 14 bases spanning the gap. CDR3 length: 14 amino acids. The CDR3 spells CASSESTGGSEQFF. The CDR3 nucleotides are TGTGCCAGCAGTGAATCCACTGGCGGCAGTGAGCAGTTCTTC.

The chain recombines TRBV2 with TRBJ1-1; tentatively, D is TRBD1 (5 bases). V was shortened by 2 bases and J by 7 bases, with 11 bases between the two germline ends. Per germline, CDR1 SNHLY and CDR2 FYNNEI. The CDR3 extends over 13 amino acids. The CDR3 spells CASSELFQGEAFF. The CDR3 coding sequence is TGTGCCAGCAGTGAACTTTTTCAGGGTGAAGCTTTCTTT.

The V and J genes are TRBV11-3 and TRBJ2-7, with 9 bases matching TRBD1. Per germline, CDR1 SGHNT and CDR2 YENEEA. The CDR3 is 13 residues long. The J segment lost 6 bases and the V segment lost 5 bases, leaving 5 bases of the junction unmatched. The CDR3, as DNA: TGTGCCAGCAGCAAGGGACAGGGTGCCGAGCAGTACTTC. As protein: CASSKGQGAEQYF. The entire variable domain, with the rest obtained from reference TRBV11-3 and TRBJ2-7, is as follows: EAGVVQSPRYKIIEKKQPVAFWCNPISGHNTLYWYLQNLGQGPELLIRYENEEAVDDSQLPKDRFSAERLKGVDSTLKIQPAELGDSAVYLCASSKGQGAEQYFGPGTRLTVT.

The rearrangement uses TRBV9 and TRBJ2-7, with a tentative D call TRBD1 (5 bases). Germline CDR1 is SGDLS and CDR2 is YYNGEE. The CDR3 spans 13 residues. Trimming left V 4 bases short and J 5 bases short, with 13 bases between. CDR3 in DNA: TGTGCCAGCAGCACGCAGGGTGGCCACGAGCAGTACTTC. Protein product: CASSTQGGHEQYF.

The chain joins TRBV9 to TRBJ2-5; D gene ambiguous. The V end was cut by 3 bases, the J end by 1 base, with 7 bases between. The CDR3 loop spans 13 amino acids. From germline, CDR1 is SGDLS and CDR2 YYNGEE. CDR3 bases: TGTGCCAGCAGCGATTACACCCAAGAGACCCAGTACTTC. This gives the protein CASSDYTQETQYF.

V and J are TRBV5-1 and TRBJ2-7; 8 bases line up with TRBD1. Germline V gives CDR1 SGHRS, CDR2 YFSETQ. Trimming at V came to 5 bases and at J to 3 bases, leaving 4 bases not matched to a gene. This CDR3 spans 13 amino acids. The CDR3 DNA is TGCGCCAGCAGTGCAGGGGGCAACTACGAGCAGTACTTC. Protein product: CASSAGGNYEQYF.

This chain uses TRBV5-4 with TRBJ2-2; 7 positions agree with TRBD2. CDR1 and CDR2 from the germline V gene are SGHNT and YYREEE (reference sequence). The ends lost 3 bases at V and 5 bases at J; junction bases unmatched: 10. The CDR3 has 16 residues. In nucleotides, the CDR3 is TGTGCCAGCAGCTCGGCAATAGCGGGCGGTACCGGGGAGCTGTTTTTT. The encoded protein is CASSSAIAGGTGELFF.

J is TRBJ1-1 and V is TRBV2; 7 bases line up with TRBD1. CDR1 is SNHLY, CDR2 FYNNEI, per germline. This CDR3 has 13 amino acids. With 4 bases clipped from V and 4 bases from J, the junction kept 3 bases outside the gene matches. CDR3 protein: CASSAEGATEAFF. CDR3 in DNA: TGTGCCAGCAGTGCGGAGGGGGCCACTGAAGCTTTCTTT.

For the CDR3, the DNA is TGCGCCAGCAGCCGGGAGGAGTTAGGCTATGAGCAGTTCTTC. Protein product: CASSREELGYEQFF. The V call is TRBV5-1, the J call TRBJ2-1; 7 nucleotides line up with TRBD2. V shed 4 bases, J shed 8 bases, and the junction held 9 bases outside the gene matches. Germline V CDR1 and CDR2: SGHRS, YFSETQ. The CDR3 spans 14 residues.

The chain joins TRBV19 to TRBJ1-1; 7 nucleotides agree with TRBD1. Losses at the gene ends were 7 bases for V and 1 base for J; bases not matched to a gene: 12. This CDR3 spans 16 amino acids. From germline, CDR1 is LNHDA and CDR2 SQIVND (reference sequence). This chain's CDR3 is CASKRGTATANTEAFF. The CDR3 DNA sequence: TGTGCCAGTAAAAGGGGGACAGCTACGGCGAACACTGAAGCTTTCTTT.

V is TRBV28 and J is TRBJ2-2, with 7 bases aligning to TRBD2. The V segment lost 6 bases and the J segment 8 bases; nucleotides outside the gene matches: 15. The CDR3 is 16 amino acids. Germline CDR1 MDHEN, CDR2 SYDVKM. In DNA, the CDR3 is TGTGCCAGCAGACCCACCGGGGGGAATTTTATGGGGGAGCTGTTTTTT. Amino acid sequence: CASRPTGGNFMGELFF.

The chain links TRBV6-1 to TRBJ2-7; D unclear. Trimming took 8 bases from V and 3 from J, leaving 8 bases between them. In germline, CDR1 is MNHNS, CDR2 SASEGT. CDR3 length equals 11 residues. CDR3: CASEQLYEQYF. CDR3 nucleotides: TGTGCCAGCGAACAGCTCTACGAGCAGTACTTC.

This clone was seen only a few times. The genes are TRBV18 and TRBJ1-1; D not certain. The V end was cut by 3 bases, the J end by 4 bases, with 18 bases between. The germline CDR1 and CDR2 sequences are KGHSH and LQKENI. There are 16 residues in the CDR3. CDR3 loop: CASSPTWSNNPTEAFF. DNA for the CDR3: TGTGCCAGCTCACCTACCTGGTCCAACAACCCCACTGAAGCTTTCTTT.

V and J are TRBV19 and TRBJ1-5; D call uncertain. The V and J ends lost 5 bases and 2 bases respectively, with 13 bases between them. CDR3 length equals 15 residues. Germline CDR1 is LNHDA and CDR2 is SQIVND (reference sequence). The chain's CDR3 is CASSVLDLGNQPQHF. CDR3 sequence (DNA): TGTGCCAGTAGTGTCTTAGACTTGGGCAATCAGCCCCAGCATTTT.

This sequence joins TRBV19 and TRBJ1-1; 8 positions match TRBD1. This CDR3 is built from 14 residues. Germline V CDR1 and CDR2: LNHDA, SQIVND (reference sequence). The V gene end was trimmed by 5 bases and the J gene end by 5 bases; junction bases not matched to a gene: 7. The CDR3 spells CASSLDRGRTEAFF. For the CDR3, the DNA is TGTGCCAGTAGTCTTGACAGGGGAAGGACTGAAGCTTTCTTT.

Only a few counts were recorded for this clone. The chain joins TRBV19 to TRBJ1-1; tentative D call: TRBD1 (6 bases). V lost 3 bases and J 5 bases, leaving 13 bases between the germline ends. Germline V gene lookup returns CDR1 LNHDA and CDR2 SQIVND (reference sequence). This CDR3 comprises 14 residues. The CDR3 sequence is CASSIWVRGTEAFF. Written as DNA, the CDR3 is TGTGCCAGTAGTATTTGGGTAAGGGGGACTGAAGCTTTCTTT. The whole variable domain, remainder taken from reference TRBV19 and TRBJ1-1, is DGGITQSPKYLFRKEGQNVTLSCEQNLNHDAMYWYRQDPGQGLRLIYYSQIVNDFQKGDIAEGYSVSREKKESFPLTVTSAQKNPTAFYLCASSIWVRGTEAFFGQGTRLTVV.

This clone was counted between two and nine times. The genes are TRBV19 and TRBJ2-7; possibly TRBD1 for D (5 bases). CDR3 size: 13 residues. V was trimmed by 3 bases and J by 5 bases, leaving 11 bases between them. Looked up from germline, CDR1 is LNHDA and CDR2 is SQIVND (reference sequence). This chain's CDR3 is CASSMNRGNEQYF. The CDR3 region has the DNA TGTGCCAGTAGTATGAATAGGGGCAACGAGCAGTACTTC.

The rearrangement links TRBV27 to TRBJ2-1, with TRBD2 matching over 9 bases. The CDR3 has 18 residues. From germline, CDR1 is MNHEY and CDR2 SMNVEV (reference sequence). V shed 3 bases, J shed 0 bases, and the junction held 9 bases outside the gene matches. CDR3 bases: TGTGCCAGCAGTTTCGCTAGCGGGGCTGATAGCTCCTACAATGAGCAGTTCTTC. Its translation: CASSFASGADSSYNEQFF.

V and J are TRBV25-1 and TRBJ2-7, with 8 bases fitting TRBD2. The trim removed 1 base at V and 3 bases at J, leaving 8 bases unmatched. The germline V gene has CDR1 MGHDK and CDR2 SYGVNS. The CDR3 loop spans 16 amino acids. In DNA form, the CDR3 reads TGTGCCAGCAGTGAATCGGGGAGCGGGGGTATCTACGAGCAGTACTTC. Protein sequence: CASSESGSGGIYEQYF.

Details on this clone: One end of the junction does not line up with germline, which may come from a read error. V and J are TRBV29-1 and TRBJ1-3, with 10 bases matching TRBD1. Germline CDR1 SQVTM, CDR2 ANQGSEA. The CDR3 is 15 amino acids. For the CDR3, the DNA is TGCAGCGTTGGAGAGGGACAGGGGCCTGGAAACACCACATATTTT. Protein sequence: CSVGEGQGPGNTTYF.

This clone is termed medium-sized. The J gene is TRBJ2-7, the V gene TRBV2, with TRBD2 as a possible D gene (6 bases). Germline CDR1 and CDR2: SNHLY and FYNNEI. The V end lost 8 bases, the J end lost 3 bases, and 11 bases lay between the germline ends. This CDR3 is built from 12 residues. The CDR3 bases are TGTGCCAGCCGAGGAGGGTTCTACGAGCAGTACTTC. Amino acids: CASRGGFYEQYF.